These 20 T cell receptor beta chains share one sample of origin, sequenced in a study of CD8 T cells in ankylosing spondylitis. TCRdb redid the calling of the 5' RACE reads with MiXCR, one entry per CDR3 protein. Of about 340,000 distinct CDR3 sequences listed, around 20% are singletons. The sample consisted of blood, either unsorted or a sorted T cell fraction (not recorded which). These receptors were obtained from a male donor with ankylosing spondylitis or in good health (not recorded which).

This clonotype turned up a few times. CDR3 sequence reads: CASSLGQGYSYEQYF. The CDR3 bases are TGTGCCAGCAGCTTAGGACAGGGGTATTCCTACGAGCAGTACTTC. The chain employs TRBV11-2 and TRBJ2-7, with 8 bases identical to TRBD1. The CDR3 contains 15 residues. Germline trimming cut 1 base from V and 1 base from J; bases unmatched to any gene: 3. CDR1 is SGHAT, CDR2 FQNNGV, per germline.

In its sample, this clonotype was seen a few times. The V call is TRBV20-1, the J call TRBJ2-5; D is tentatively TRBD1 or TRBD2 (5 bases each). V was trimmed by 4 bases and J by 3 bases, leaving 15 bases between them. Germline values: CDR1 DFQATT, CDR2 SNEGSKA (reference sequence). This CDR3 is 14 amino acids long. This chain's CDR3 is CSANPSGQKETQYF. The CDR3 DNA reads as TGCAGTGCTAACCCCTCGGGGCAGAAAGAGACCCAGTACTTC.

The CDR3 DNA reads TGTGCCAGCAGCCCGGACAGAAATAATGAAAAACTGTTTTTT. Protein: CASSPDRNNEKLFF. V usage is TRBV6-1 and J usage is TRBJ1-4; possibly TRBD1 for D (6 bases). V was clipped by 6 bases and J by 4 bases, with 12 bases between them. From germline, CDR1 is MNHNS and CDR2 SASEGT. CDR3 size: 14 residues.

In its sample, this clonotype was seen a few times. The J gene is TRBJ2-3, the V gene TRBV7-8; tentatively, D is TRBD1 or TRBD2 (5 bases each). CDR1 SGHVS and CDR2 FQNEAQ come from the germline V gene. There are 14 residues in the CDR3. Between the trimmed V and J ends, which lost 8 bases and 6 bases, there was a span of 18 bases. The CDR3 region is CASAPGSWLDTQYF. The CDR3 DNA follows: TGTGCCAGCGCTCCAGGGAGTTGGCTTGATACGCAGTATTTT.

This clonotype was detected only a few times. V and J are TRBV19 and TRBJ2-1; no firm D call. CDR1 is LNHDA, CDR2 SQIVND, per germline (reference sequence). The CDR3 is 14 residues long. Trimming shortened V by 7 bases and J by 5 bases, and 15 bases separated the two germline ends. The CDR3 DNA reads TGTGCCAGTACCCCCGGACCGGCTAACAATGAGCAGTTCTTC. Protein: CASTPGPANNEQFF.

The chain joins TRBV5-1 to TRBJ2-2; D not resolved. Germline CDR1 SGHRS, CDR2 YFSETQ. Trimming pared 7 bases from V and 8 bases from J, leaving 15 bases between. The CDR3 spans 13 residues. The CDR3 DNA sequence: TGCGCCAGCTCTCATGGGTCATCGGGGGAGCTGTTTTTT. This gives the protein CASSHGSSGELFF. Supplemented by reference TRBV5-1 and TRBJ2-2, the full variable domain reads KAGVTQTPRYLIKTRGQQVTLSCSPISGHRSVSWYQQTPGQGLQFLFEYFSETQRNKGNFPGRFSGRQFSNSRSEMNVSTLELGDSALYLCASSHGSSGELFFGEGSRLTVL.

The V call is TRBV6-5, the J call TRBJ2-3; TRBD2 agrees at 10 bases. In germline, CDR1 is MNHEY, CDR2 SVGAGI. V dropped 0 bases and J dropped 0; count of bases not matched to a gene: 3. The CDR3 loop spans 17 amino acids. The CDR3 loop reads CASSYSISGGSTDTQYF. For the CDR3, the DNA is TGTGCCAGCAGTTACTCGATTAGCGGGGGGAGCACAGATACGCAGTATTTT.

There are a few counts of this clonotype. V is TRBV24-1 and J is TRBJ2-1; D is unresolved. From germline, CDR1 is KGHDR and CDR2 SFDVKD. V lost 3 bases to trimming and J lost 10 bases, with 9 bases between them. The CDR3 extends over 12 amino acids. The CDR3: CATSDEGMEQFF. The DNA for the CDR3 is TGTGCCACCAGTGATGAAGGTATGGAGCAGTTCTTC.

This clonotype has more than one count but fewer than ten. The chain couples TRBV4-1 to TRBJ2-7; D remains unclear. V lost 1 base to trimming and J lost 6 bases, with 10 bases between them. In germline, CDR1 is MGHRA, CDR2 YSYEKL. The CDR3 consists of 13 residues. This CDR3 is CASSQVEDSEQYF. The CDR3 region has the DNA TGCGCCAGCAGCCAAGTCGAAGATTCCGAGCAGTACTTC.

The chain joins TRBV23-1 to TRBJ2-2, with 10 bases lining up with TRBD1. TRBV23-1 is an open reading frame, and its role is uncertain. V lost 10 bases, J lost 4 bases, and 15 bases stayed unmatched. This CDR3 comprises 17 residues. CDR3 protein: CATKGTGESPCTGELFF. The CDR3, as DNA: TGCGCCACCAAAGGGACAGGGGAATCCCCCTGCACCGGGGAGCTGTTTTTT.

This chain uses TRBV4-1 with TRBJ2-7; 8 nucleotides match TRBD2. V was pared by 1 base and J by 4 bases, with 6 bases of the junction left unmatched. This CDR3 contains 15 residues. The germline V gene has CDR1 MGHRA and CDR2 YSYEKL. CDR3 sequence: CASSQGVAGYYEQYF. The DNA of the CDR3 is TGCGCCAGCAGCCAAGGGGTAGCGGGGTATTACGAGCAGTACTTC.

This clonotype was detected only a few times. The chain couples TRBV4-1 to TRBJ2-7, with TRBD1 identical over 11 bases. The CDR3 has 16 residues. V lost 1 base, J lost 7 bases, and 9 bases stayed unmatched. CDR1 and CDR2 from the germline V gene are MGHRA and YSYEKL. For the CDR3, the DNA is TGCGCCAGCAGCCAAGCGGTAGGACAGGGGGCAAGGGAGCAGTACTTC. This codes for CASSQAVGQGAREQYF.

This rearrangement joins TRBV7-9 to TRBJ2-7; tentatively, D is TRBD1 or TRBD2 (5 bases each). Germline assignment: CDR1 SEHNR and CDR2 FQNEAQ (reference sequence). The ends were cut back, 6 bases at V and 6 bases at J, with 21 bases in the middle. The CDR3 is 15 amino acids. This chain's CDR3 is CASRGVTDDGPEQYF. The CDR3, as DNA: TGTGCCAGCAGGGGGGTTACGGACGACGGGCCCGAGCAGTACTTC. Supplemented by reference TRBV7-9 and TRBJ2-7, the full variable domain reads DTGVSQNPRHKITKRGQNVTFRCDPISEHNRLYWYRQTLGQGPEFLTYFQNEAQLEKSRLLSDRFSAERPKGSFSTLEIQRTEQGDSAMYLCASRGVTDDGPEQYFGPGTRLTVT.

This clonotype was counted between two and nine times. DNA of the CDR3: TGTGCCAGCAGTCCTGGACGGGATCAAGAGACCCAGTACTTC. This codes for CASSPGRDQETQYF. The chain recombines TRBV7-2 with TRBJ2-5; TRBD2 might be the D (5 bases). Looked up from germline, CDR1 is SGHTA and CDR2 is FQGNSA. V lost 6 bases and J 2 bases, leaving 13 bases between the germline ends. CDR3 length equals 14 residues.

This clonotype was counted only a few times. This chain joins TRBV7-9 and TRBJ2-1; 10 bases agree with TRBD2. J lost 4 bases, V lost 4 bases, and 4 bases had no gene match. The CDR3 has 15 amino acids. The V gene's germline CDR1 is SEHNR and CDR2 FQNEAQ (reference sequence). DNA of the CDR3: TGTGCCAGCAGCTCCCGGACTAGCGGATACAATGAGCAGTTCTTC. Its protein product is CASSSRTSGYNEQFF.

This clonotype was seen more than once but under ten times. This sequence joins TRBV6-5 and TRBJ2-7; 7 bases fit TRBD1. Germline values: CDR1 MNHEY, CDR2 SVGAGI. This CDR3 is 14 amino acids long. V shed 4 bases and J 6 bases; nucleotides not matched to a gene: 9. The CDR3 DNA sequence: TGTGCCAGCAGTTCAGACAGGGCGGTGGTCGAGCAGTACTTC. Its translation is CASSSDRAVVEQYF.

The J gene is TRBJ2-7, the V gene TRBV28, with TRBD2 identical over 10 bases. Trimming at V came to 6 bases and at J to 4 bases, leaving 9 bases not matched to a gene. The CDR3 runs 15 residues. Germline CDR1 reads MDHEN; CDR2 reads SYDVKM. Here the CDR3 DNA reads TGTGCCAGCAGCTCCGTCACTAGCGGGGAGTACGAGCAGTACTTC. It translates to CASSSVTSGEYEQYF.

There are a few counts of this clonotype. CDR3 protein: CASSPTGEGQPQHF. CDR3 nucleotide sequence: TGTGCCAGCAGCCCGACAGGGGAAGGTCAGCCCCAGCATTTT. The rearrangement links TRBV11-2 to TRBJ1-5, with TRBD1 matching 8 bases. Trimming took 5 bases from V and 6 from J; bases not matched to a gene: 6. The CDR3 sequence is 14 residues long. Germline CDR1 reads SGHAT; CDR2 reads FQNNGV.

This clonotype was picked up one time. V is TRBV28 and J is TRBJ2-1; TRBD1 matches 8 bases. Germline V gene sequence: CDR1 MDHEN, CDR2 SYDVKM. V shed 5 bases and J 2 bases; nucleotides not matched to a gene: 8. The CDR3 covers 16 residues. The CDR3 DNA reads TGTGCCAGCAGTCGACAGGGGTTAAGACCCTACAATGAGCAGTTCTTC. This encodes CASSRQGLRPYNEQFF.

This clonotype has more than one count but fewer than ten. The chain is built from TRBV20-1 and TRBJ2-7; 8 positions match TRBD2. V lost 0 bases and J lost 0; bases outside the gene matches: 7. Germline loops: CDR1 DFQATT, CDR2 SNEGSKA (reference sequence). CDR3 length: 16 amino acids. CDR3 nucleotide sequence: TGCAGTGCTAGAGATCATCGCGGGGGGAACTCCTACGAGCAGTACTTC. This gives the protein CSARDHRGGNSYEQYF.